The 10 T cell receptor beta chains given below trace back to one sample, sequenced in a study of identical twins. TCRdb itself ran the 5' RACE reads through MiXCR, one entry per CDR3 protein. This sample has some 730,000 distinct CDR3 sequences, with approximately 18% found just once. Another study also made use of these data, one on T cells expressing NK-cell markers.

The sequencing sample was made of PBMCs. These receptors came from a woman younger than 35 in good health.

The chain carries TRBV6-2 or TRBV6-3 and TRBJ2-7, with D unclear. Germline-derived CDR1 and CDR2 are MNHEY and SVGEGT. Trimming stripped 5 bases from V and 7 bases from J, with 21 bases between. The CDR3 is made up of 15 amino acids. CDR3: CASSQLRPRLWEQYF. The CDR3, as DNA: TGTGCCAGCAGTCAACTCAGACCCCGCCTATGGGAGCAGTACTTC.

A few counts support this clonotype. This chain joins TRBV6-2 or TRBV6-3 and TRBJ2-1, with TRBD1 identical over 12 bases. This CDR3 is 12 amino acids long. Germline V gene lookup returns CDR1 MNHEY and CDR2 SVGEGT. The trim removed 10 bases at V and 15 bases at J, leaving 10 bases unmatched. In DNA, the CDR3 is TGTGCCACCGGGACAGGGGGCGGGGAGTCGTTCTTC. This sequence encodes CATGTGGGESFF.

This clonotype has only a few counts. The genes are TRBV20-1 and TRBJ2-2; TRBD1 agrees at 7 bases. The length of the CDR3 is 15 residues. CDR1 and CDR2 from the germline V gene are DFQATT and SNEGSKA (reference sequence). Trimming at V came to 6 bases and at J to 4 bases, leaving 11 bases not matched to a gene. CDR3 loop: CSARQGGVVTGELFF. CDR3 sequence (DNA): TGCAGTGCGCGACAGGGTGGGGTGGTCACCGGGGAGCTGTTTTTT.

V usage is TRBV6-5 and J usage is TRBJ1-2; no definite D call. The germline gives CDR1 MNHEY, CDR2 SVGAGI. The CDR3 is made up of 14 amino acids. V lost 4 bases and J lost 3, with 12 bases in between. The DNA of the CDR3 is TGTGCCAGCAGTTCCGGGGTTAGTCACTATGGCTACACCTTC. Its protein is CASSSGVSHYGYTF.

A few counts support this clonotype. This chain connects TRBV5-1 to TRBJ2-1, with D uncertain. The CDR3 covers 15 residues. Germline assignment: CDR1 SGHRS and CDR2 YFSETQ. Trimming took off 3 bases at V and 0 bases at J, with 10 bases between the two ends. The CDR3 DNA reads TGCGCCAGCAGCTGGAGCTCCCGCTCCTACAATGAGCAGTTCTTC. Amino acid sequence: CASSWSSRSYNEQFF.

A few counts support this clonotype. The V and J genes are TRBV20-1 and TRBJ2-4; no reliable D call. V lost 3 bases, J lost 3 bases, and 12 bases lay in between. The CDR3 consists of 14 residues. Germline V gives CDR1 DFQATT, CDR2 SNEGSKA (reference sequence). In DNA form, the CDR3 reads TGCAGTGCTAGTCGGGTGATAGGCAAAAACATTCAGTACTTC. Its protein is CSASRVIGKNIQYF.

This sequence joins TRBV20-1 and TRBJ1-4, with D unclear. The ends were cut back, 1 base at V and 0 bases at J, with 6 bases in the middle. Germline CDR1 and CDR2: DFQATT and SNEGSKA (reference sequence). The CDR3 consists of 14 residues. CDR3 sequence reads: CSARGFPTNEKLFF. CDR3 DNA: TGCAGTGCTAGAGGTTTCCCAACTAATGAAAAACTGTTTTTT.

In its sample, this clonotype was seen a few times. This sequence joins TRBV20-1 and TRBJ2-1; TRBD2 agrees at 11 bases. Per the germline V gene, CDR1 is DFQATT and CDR2 is SNEGSKA (reference sequence). The V gene end was trimmed by 3 bases and the J gene end by 5 bases; junction bases not matched to a gene: 9. The length of the CDR3 is 16 residues. The CDR3 protein is CSARAFLAGGDNEQFF. The CDR3, as DNA: TGCAGTGCTAGGGCCTTTTTAGCGGGGGGGGACAATGAGCAGTTCTTC.

This clonotype was recorded many times. V is TRBV4-2 and J is TRBJ2-3; 9 nucleotides line up with TRBD2. V was pared by 1 base and J by 4 bases, with 3 bases of the junction left unmatched. Germline V gene sequence: CDR1 LGHNA, CDR2 YNFKEQ. The CDR3 sequence is 15 residues long. CDR3 in amino acids: CASSQGAGGPDTQYF. CDR3 DNA: TGTGCCAGCAGCCAAGGAGCGGGGGGCCCAGATACGCAGTATTTT.

This sequence joins TRBV29-1 and TRBJ2-1, with D perhaps TRBD2 (5 bases). Germline assignment: CDR1 SQVTM and CDR2 ANQGSEA. There are 12 residues in the CDR3. V lost 6 bases and J lost 8, with 14 bases in between. The DNA for the CDR3 is TGCAGCGTCTCTAGCAACCGGGATGAGCAGTTCTTC. Amino acids: CSVSSNRDEQFF.